This TCR beta chain was observed in a study of blood T cells in healthy people across ages (dated by TCRdb to about 2015). With regard to the full study: Template switching captured roughly one uniquely barcoded TCR beta cDNA molecule per two T cells in model experiments. Using deep sequencing normalized with unique cDNA molecular identifiers, the study measured how TCR beta repertoire diversity changes with age. Four age groups were formed from the donors: young (average 16 years), middle-aged (more than 35), aged (around 68) and long-lived (around 80). To avoid experimental bias, donors of different ages were spread randomly across the sequencing lanes. For two donors (one aged 18 to 30 and one aged 80 or older), the study analyzed two additional independent replicas of 1 million unique cDNA reads from the same blood draw. General conclusions and limits of the study: A strong correlation was found between observed TCR beta diversity and the percentage of naive T cells measured by flow cytometry. Because donor CMV infection status was unknown, age-related changes in expanded clonotypes were potentially confounded. As age increased, observed TCR beta diversity per million T cells dropped in a roughly linear way, and a significant reduction was already evident by age 40. Compared with the aged group, more naive CD4+ T cells, fewer expanded clones and increased TCR diversity were shown by the long-lived group, suggesting age selection. Total diversity estimates from one million sequenced T cells were considered lower bounds and underestimates. Conclusive comparison of naive and antigen-experienced compartments was prevented by the profiling of bulk unsorted PBMCs.

Notes on this clonotype: The antigen it binds to is not known. Base-call qualities are not available, and no considerably larger clone is one nucleotide away.

Library preparation employed 5' RACE. A second PCR of roughly 7 to 12 cycles was run with a J-beta primer mix and a sample-barcoded 5' primer. A template-switch 5' adaptor carrying 12 random nucleotides introduced a unique molecular identifier onto each TCR beta cDNA molecule. Each sample yielded at least 3 million CDR3-containing paired-end reads. First-strand cDNA was synthesized from all RNA with the Mint cDNA synthesis kit, primed by a TRBC-specific oligonucleotide. All cDNA was treated with uracil-DNA glycosylase and then went through a first 18-cycle PCR with the universal primers M1SS and BC2_uni_R. The source study handled its data this way. Each sample was normalized by randomly selecting 1 million high-quality reads, each carrying a distinct molecular identifier. Reads sharing molecular identifiers were discarded rather than binned into consensus sequences. MiTCR, with a Q25 quality threshold and the strictest error-elimination algorithm, was used for CDR3 identification, clonotype clustering and error correction. A nonparametric unseen species model with Euler transformation was used to estimate a lower bound on total TCR beta diversity. TCRdb trimmed public reads at Q25 via fastp, called clones via MiXCR and kept in-frame beta chains. For every CDR3 protein sequence, its rows merge into one entry that carries the most common genes and DNA. TCRdb's processing, not the authors' own work, is the source of the V and J calls. The sample yields fewer than 2 million distinct CDR3 sequences; approximately 40% were counted once. The ten largest account for 20% to 25% of the sample.

Systemically healthy Caucasian individuals from Russia, roughly 40 in total and aged roughly 6 to 95 years, were included as donors. Each donor gave 8 to 10 milliliters of peripheral blood, collected into EDTA-treated Vacutainer tubes. Ficoll-Paque density-gradient centrifugation was used to isolate PBMCs, with at least 6 million obtained per sample. Trizol reagent was used to extract total RNA from the PBMCs, yielding at least 5.5 micrograms per sample. The percentages of naive CD45RAhigh/CD27high T cells were determined by flow cytometry on a PBMC aliquot from every donor. The receptor comes from a human donor in good health. The sequencing sample was made of blood.

The DNA sequence is TGCAGTGCTAGGGCAACCCAGTTCACAGATACGCAGTATTTT. This encodes CSARATQFTDTQYF. This chain is built from TRBV20-1 and TRBJ2-3, with the identity of the D gene unclear. For CDR1 and CDR2, the germline V gene (reference sequence) lists DFQATT and SNEGSKA. V is cut by 3 bases and J by 2 bases, and the space between the germline ends is 12 bases. The CDR3 contains 14 residues, cysteine and phenylalanine counted. Only the CDR3 DNA stays, 42 bases, in frame from base 1.